The rows below give T cell receptor beta chains drawn from one sample of a study of shared clonotypes between healthy human individuals. Measured with immunoSEQ multiplex PCR; TCRdb has only the in-frame clones, and not every one. The sample contains more than 500,000 clones, around 96% of which appear only once. Sequenced sample: naive CD8+ T cells sorted from blood. The receptors come from a woman in her 30s in good health. The CDR3 runs from the conserved cysteine through the conserved F or W. The D gene is left open where the match is weak. The size entry is marked missing in some rows and otherwise reads once, few, many or a size class.

>.|TRBV28|TRBD1|TRBJ2-1
TGTGCCAGCAGTTTGACAGGGGGCGCCTACAATGAGCAGTTCTTC
CASSLTGGAYNEQFF
>.|TRBV28|.|TRBJ1-1
TGTGCCAGCACTAGGGACTTGAACACTGAAGCTTTCTTT
CASTRDLNTEAFF
>.|TRBV11-2|.|TRBJ2-7
TGTGCCAGCAGGCGACAGGAGTACTACGAGCAGTACTTC
CASRRQEYYEQYF
>.|TRBV19|.|TRBJ2-1
TGTGCCAGTAGTATACAAGGACTTCTCTCCTACAATGAGCAGTTCTTC
CASSIQGLLSYNEQFF
>.|TRBV5-3|.|TRBJ1-2
TGTGCCAGAAGCTTGGAAACGACCTATGGCTACACCTTC
CARSLETTYGYTF
>.|TRBV7-6|TRBD2|TRBJ2-3
TGTGCCAGCAGCTTAGCGGGAGGGCGAGATACGCAGTATTTT
CASSLAGGRDTQYF
>.|TRBV6-5|.|TRBJ1-5
TGTGCCAGCAGTTACTCGGGGGAGAGCAATCAGCCCCAGCATTTT
CASSYSGESNQPQHF
>.|TRBV13|TRBD1|TRBJ2-7
TGTGCCAGCAGCCAAGACACCGGGACAGCCTACGAGCAGTACTTC
CASSQDTGTAYEQYF
>once|TRBV7-9|.|TRBJ2-7
TGTGCCAGCAGTCCGGCGGGCGAGCAGTACTTC
CASSPAGEQYF
>.|TRBV27|.|TRBJ2-3
TGTGCCAGCCTTGGAGTGTATGAAGATACGCAGTATTTT
CASLGVYEDTQYF
>.|TRBV9|.|TRBJ2-2
TGTGCCAGCAGCGTCTTATTATACACCGGGGAGCTGTTTTTT
CASSVLLYTGELFF
>.|TRBV7-8|.|TRBJ2-1
TGTGCCAGCGCATCCAGTGAGCGGCGGGAGTTCTTC
CASASSERREFF
>.|TRBV13|.|TRBJ2-3
TGTGCCAGCAGCTGGAACACAGATACGCAGTATTTT
CASSWNTDTQYF
>.|TRBV29-1|.|TRBJ1-1
TGCAGCGTTGGCCGACAGCTGGGGGCTTTCTTT
CSVGRQLGAFF
>.|TRBV5-6|TRBD2|TRBJ2-7
TGTGCCAGCAGCTTGGTACGCCGGCGGCGGGAGGTCTACGAGCAGTACTTC
CASSLVRRRREVYEQYF
>.|TRBV4-1|.|TRBJ1-1
TGCGCCAGCAGCCAAGTGCCAGCTAACACTGAAGCTTTCTTT
CASSQVPANTEAFF
>.|TRBV29-1|TRBD2|TRBJ2-3
TGCAGCGTTGAAACTCTCCAAGCGGGAGGTGAAGATACGCAGTATTTT
CSVETLQAGGEDTQYF
>.|TRBV13|.|TRBJ2-3
TGTGCCAGCAGCTTAGTGGCGTGGACATCTAGCACAGATACGCAGTATTTT
CASSLVAWTSSTDTQYF
>.|TRBV4-1|.|TRBJ2-5
TGCGCCAGCAGCCAAGACCCTGAAGAGACCCAGTACTTC
CASSQDPEETQYF
>.|TRBV4-2|TRBD2|TRBJ2-7
TGTGCCAGCAGCCGCCTGCGTGGGAGGGCCGACGAGCAGTACTTC
CASSRLRGRADEQYF
>.|TRBV19|.|TRBJ2-7
TGTGCCAGTTCCACAGGGAGGGGAGCCTACGAGCAGTACTTC
CASSTGRGAYEQYF
>.|TRBV28|TRBD2|TRBJ2-7
TGTGCCAGCAGCCGTAGCGGGAGCCCCTACGAGCAGTACTTC
CASSRSGSPYEQYF
>.|TRBV28|.|TRBJ2-5
TGTGCCAGCAGCACATTCGGGGAGACCCAGTACTTC
CASSTFGETQYF
>.|TRBV28|TRBD1|TRBJ2-7
TGTGCCAGCAGCTTTGAGAGGGGGCGTAGCTACGAGCAGTACTTC
CASSFERGRSYEQYF
>.|TRBV29-1|TRBD2|TRBJ2-7
TGCAGCGTTGAGAGCGGGAGTAGCTACGAGCAGTACTTC
CSVESGSSYEQYF
>.|TRBV30|TRBD1|TRBJ1-6
TGTGCCTGGACCCTGGCGGGACAGCTTAATTCACCCCTCCACTTT
CAWTLAGQLNSPLHF
>.|TRBV28|TRBD1|TRBJ1-5
TGTGCCAGTTTTGACGGCAGGGGGGTTTATCAGCCCCAGCATTTT
CASFDGRGVYQPQHF
>.|TRBV5-4|.|TRBJ1-5
TGTGCCAGCAGCCAGGACAACAATCAGCCCCAGCATTTT
CASSQDNNQPQHF
>.|TRBV5-6|.|TRBJ2-7
TGTGCCAGCAGCTTGGCCTCCCACTACGAGCAGTACTTC
CASSLASHYEQYF
>.|TRBV6-1|.|TRBJ2-3
TGTGCCAGCAGTGAACCACGGGGCACAGATACGCAGTATTTT
CASSEPRGTDTQYF
>once|TRBV19|TRBD1|TRBJ1-3
TGTGCCAGTAGTCCGTGGACAGGGAGTACGGGAAACACCATATATTTT
CASSPWTGSTGNTIYF
>.|TRBV30|.|TRBJ2-1
TGTGCCTGGAGTGTATATAGTTATACGGGAGTTCCCTACAATGAGCAGTTCTTC
CAWSVYSYTGVPYNEQFF
>.|TRBV6-5|.|TRBJ2-3
TGTGCCAGCAGTTACGAGCGGGTCACAGATACGCAGTATTTT
CASSYERVTDTQYF
>.|TRBV11-2|TRBD1|TRBJ2-7
TGTGCCAGCAGTGTCCCGACAGGGACCCTCTACGAGCAGTACTTC
CASSVPTGTLYEQYF
>.|TRBV7-9|TRBD1|TRBJ2-3
TGTGCCAGCAGCTTTGACAGGGACACGCAGTATTTT
CASSFDRDTQYF
>.|TRBV13|.|TRBJ1-1
TGTGCCAGCAGCTTAGCAGGGTCTGAAGCTTTCTTT
CASSLAGSEAFF
>.|TRBV27|TRBD2|TRBJ2-7
TGTGCCAGCAGTTTACTAGCGGGAGGACCCTACTACGAGCAGTACTTC
CASSLLAGGPYYEQYF
>.|TRBV6-6|.|TRBJ1-5
TGTGCCAGCAGTTGGACAGTTAATCAGCCCCAGCATTTT
CASSWTVNQPQHF
>.|TRBV4-1|.|TRBJ1-5
TGCGCCAGCAGCCAAGATGGGCAGGCAGTCTATAGCAATCAGCCCCAGCATTTT
CASSQDGQAVYSNQPQHF
>.|TRBV7-6|.|TRBJ2-7
TGTGCCAGCAGCTTAGTGAAGGGGCCCCTCTCCTACGAGCAGTACTTC
CASSLVKGPLSYEQYF
>.|TRBV28|.|TRBJ2-1
TGTGCCAGCAGTTTCGAGCGGGCCGCCTACAATGAGCAGTTCTTC
CASSFERAAYNEQFF
>.|TRBV7-6|.|TRBJ1-1
TGTGCCAGCAGCTTAGGGGATTCTGAAGCTTTCTTT
CASSLGDSEAFF
>.|TRBV2|.|TRBJ2-1
TGTGCCAGCCTGAATCCCACCTACAATGAGCAGTTCTTC
CASLNPTYNEQFF
>.|TRBV27|.|TRBJ2-2
TGTGCCAGCAGTTTTTCGTACACCGGGGAGCTGTTTTTT
CASSFSYTGELFF
>.|TRBV9|.|TRBJ1-1
TGTGCCAGCAGCGCCAGAGTGAACACTGAAGCTTTCTTT
CASSARVNTEAFF